These 2 T cell receptor beta chains share one sample of origin, sequenced in a study of vaccination effects on CD4 cells after COVID-19. Measured with immunoSEQ multiplex PCR; TCRdb has only the in-frame clones, and not every one. The sample yields roughly 43,000 clones, 65% to 80% seen once. These receptors are not linked to any known antigen. Under the ViraFEST assay, PBMC were stimulated with viral peptide pools so that antigen-specific CD4+ T cells expanded. Sequencing was performed afterwards. At the end of over 8 days of culture, CD4+ T cells were isolated. The participants, recipients of two vaccine doses, got either BNT162b2 or mRNA-1273. This material consisted of CD4+ T cells from PBMCs cultured with HCoV-OC43 spike peptides, taken after COVID-19 vaccination. Subset in this sample: HCoV-OC43 spike overlapping peptide pool stimulation. Source of these receptors: a human donor who received a COVID-19 vaccine.

This CDR3 is CASSQLPTGAIAKNIQYF. For the CDR3, the DNA is TGTGCCAGCTCACAACTTCCGACAGGGGCCATAGCCAAAAACATTCAGTACTTC. The chain carries TRBV18 and TRBJ2-4, with 8 bases matching TRBD1. The CDR3 has 18 residues. V lost 4 bases to trimming and J lost 0 bases; unmatched junction nucleotides: 11. Germline-derived CDR1 and CDR2 are KGHSH and LQKENI.

The genes are TRBV5-6 and TRBJ1-4, with TRBD1 identical over 11 bases. Germline assignment: CDR1 SGHDT and CDR2 YYEEEE. V lost 5 bases to trimming and J lost 7 bases; unmatched junction nucleotides: 7. The CDR3 runs 15 residues. This CDR3 is CASSSPGQGVEKLFF. CDR3 DNA: TGTGCCAGCAGTTCACCGGGACAGGGGGTTGAAAAACTGTTTTTT.